This entry lists 7 T cell receptor beta chains sequenced from one sample in a study of shared clonotypes between healthy human individuals. The method was immunoSEQ multiplex PCR; TCRdb's version includes in-frame clones alone and lacks a portion of them. The table lists roughly 500,000 clones, about four fifths of them singletons. Material for sequencing was PBMCs. These receptors originate from a middle-aged woman in good health. Some clones in this sample may be carry-over from other donors' samples.

The sample holds a few counts of this clone. The V and J genes are TRBV28 and TRBJ2-3, with D perhaps matching TRBD1 (6 bases). V gave up 6 bases and J gave up 7 bases, with 14 bases separating them. The CDR3 extends over 13 amino acids. CDR1 is MDHEN, CDR2 SYDVKM, per germline. This chain's CDR3 is CASRQGRPNTQYF. CDR3 DNA: TGTGCCAGCAGACAGGGACGGCCAAATACGCAGTATTTT.

About this clone itself: This same CDR3 is encoded by further DNA sequences in the sample. The chain couples TRBV7-8 to TRBJ2-1, with a tentative D call TRBD1 (6 bases). This CDR3 is built from 14 residues. V was shortened by 0 bases and J by 6 bases, with 9 bases between the two germline ends. Germline V gene lookup returns CDR1 SGHVS and CDR2 FQNEAQ. CDR3 sequence: CASSLAGGINEQFF. CDR3 DNA: TGTGCCAGCAGCTTAGCTGGGGGCATCAATGAGCAGTTCTTC.

The chain has TRBV28 and TRBJ1-4, with 9 nucleotides matching TRBD1. Germline-derived CDR1 and CDR2 are MDHEN and SYDVKM. J lost 6 bases, V lost 6 bases, and 8 bases had no gene match. The CDR3 is 15 amino acids. The DNA of the CDR3 is TGTGCCAGCAGCGATAGACAGGGGGGGGATGAAAAACTGTTTTTT. Protein sequence: CASSDRQGGDEKLFF.

The chain is built from TRBV15 and TRBJ2-5, with D possibly being TRBD2 (7 bases). Germline V gene lookup returns CDR1 LNHNV and CDR2 YYDKDF (reference sequence). The V gene lost 5 bases and the J gene lost 3 bases, with 19 bases spanning the gap. The CDR3 has 16 residues. The CDR3 DNA reads TGTGCCACCAGCCTTCACTTTGGGGAGGGGGAAGAGACCCAGTACTTC. Protein product: CATSLHFGEGEETQYF.

The chain links TRBV19 to TRBJ2-5; the match to TRBD1 covers 8 bases. With the DNA end fitting TRBJ2-7 better, the J assignment may be wrong. The V gene's germline CDR1 is LNHDA and CDR2 SQIVND (reference sequence). The CDR3 consists of 15 residues. The CDR3 DNA is TGTGCCAGTAACCAGGGGACAGGAGGACCCTACGAGCAGTACTTC. Translating it yields CASNQGTGGPYEQYF.

This clone was seen at least ten times. The gene calls are TRBV21-1 and TRBJ2-3; the table names TRBD2, a call not compared with the DNA. TRBV21-1 is a listed pseudogene. This CDR3 has 16 residues. CDR3 residues: CASSKTSGRLTDTQYF. The CDR3 nucleotides read TGTGCCAGCAGCAAGACTAGCGGGAGACTCACAGATACGCAGTATTTT.

The chain employs TRBV18 and TRBJ2-5; unclear D gene. The V gene's germline CDR1 is KGHSH and CDR2 LQKENI. The CDR3 length is 11 residues. Deletions cut 2 bases from V and 6 bases from J, with 4 bases between. CDR3 loop: CASSPMKTQYF. DNA of the CDR3: TGTGCCAGCTCACCAATGAAGACCCAGTACTTC.